The 9 T cell receptor beta chains below all came from one sample that was sequenced in a study of Graves' ophthalmopathy and Graves' hyperthyroidism listed by TCRdb under 2018. The instrument given in TCRdb is Illumina HiSeq 2000. TCR beta CDR3 regions were amplified from RNA transcripts for repertoire sequencing. The first round of RT-PCR was done with HTBI primers and the Qiagen OneStep RT-PCR kit, and was followed by a second round of multiplex PCR, then size selection and purification. Through fastp at Q25 and MiXCR, TCRdb rebuilt clones from the public reads, retaining in-frame beta chains. Each entry is one CDR3 protein sequence, shown with its most common DNA and genes. For this sample the table gives approximately 540,000 distinct CDR3 sequences, of which roughly 40% were detected only once. Of the sample, over 3.5% is held by the ten largest clones. Source material: peripheral blood or thyroid tissue (not recorded which). The source of these receptors is an adult man with Graves' hyperthyroidism.

The rearrangement links TRBV5-1 to TRBJ2-7, with D possibly matching TRBD1 (6 bases). The CDR3 runs 15 residues. Trimming removed 1 base from V and 5 bases from J, with 16 bases in between. The germline V gene has CDR1 SGHRS and CDR2 YFSETQ. Here the CDR3 DNA reads TGCGCCAGCAGCTTGTGGGTGTCAGGGGCGAACGAGCAGTACTTC. As protein: CASSLWVSGANEQYF. The full variable domain, rest sourced from reference TRBV5-1 and TRBJ2-7, is KAGVTQTPRYLIKTRGQQVTLSCSPISGHRSVSWYQQTPGQGLQFLFEYFSETQRNKGNFPGRFSGRQFSNSRSEMNVSTLELGDSALYLCASSLWVSGANEQYFGPGTRLTVT.

The rearrangement joins TRBV7-9 to TRBJ2-2; no firm D call. Germline V gene lookup returns CDR1 SEHNR and CDR2 FQNEAQ (reference sequence). V gave up 8 bases and J gave up 5 bases, with 9 bases separating them. The CDR3 contains 12 residues. DNA for the CDR3: TGTGCCAGCTTAGACGGGACCGGGGAGCTGTTTTTT. This codes for CASLDGTGELFF.

This clonotype was seen a handful of times. The chain has TRBV7-9 and TRBJ1-1, with D perhaps matching TRBD1 (5 bases). This CDR3 comprises 14 residues. CDR1 is SEHNR and CDR2 is FQNEAQ in the germline V gene (reference sequence). Trimming cost V 2 bases and J 4 bases, with 11 bases left between them. The CDR3 bases are TGTGCCAGCAGCTTATACCAGGGTCGCACTGAAGCTTTCTTT. Translated, it gives CASSLYQGRTEAFF.

The chain couples TRBV10-3 to TRBJ1-4; 8 bases match TRBD1. Germline CDR1 is ENHRY and CDR2 is SYGVKD. The CDR3 is 15 residues long. Losses at the gene ends were 0 bases for V and 7 bases for J; bases not matched to a gene: 4. The DNA for the CDR3 is TGTGCCATCAGTGAGTCGGCAGGGGGCTTTGAAAAACTGTTTTTT. Translation gives CAISESAGGFEKLFF.

This clonotype was observed at least ten times. The chain uses TRBV19 and TRBJ1-5; D uncertain. The CDR3 is 14 amino acids. Trimming cost V 7 bases and J 1 base, with 11 bases left between them. Per the germline V gene, CDR1 is LNHDA and CDR2 is SQIVND (reference sequence). For the CDR3, the DNA is TGTGCCAGTACAGTGGGTCGGAGCAATCAGCCCCAGCATTTT. It encodes CASTVGRSNQPQHF.

The CDR3 DNA reads TGCAGCGTTGAAGACAGCTTGGGGTTCCAAGAGACCCAGTACTTC. Translation: CSVEDSLGFQETQYF. J is TRBJ2-5 and V is TRBV29-1; D ambiguous. This CDR3 has 15 residues. Germline CDR1 and CDR2: SQVTM and ANQGSEA. Trimming left V 0 bases short and J 1 base short, with 12 bases between.

The chain couples TRBV5-5 to TRBJ1-3, with no clear D. The germline V gene has CDR1 SGHKS and CDR2 YYEKEE (reference sequence). V lost 4 bases, J lost 0 bases, and 17 bases lay in between. CDR3 size: 17 residues. The CDR3 coding sequence is TGTGCCAGCAGCGCTGGAACCGGGGTATACTCTGGAAACACCATATATTTT. This encodes CASSAGTGVYSGNTIYF.

The table lists this clonotype with many counts. V gene TRBV20-1 combines with J gene TRBJ1-1, with 7 bases that match TRBD1. The V gene's germline CDR1 is DFQATT and CDR2 SNEGSKA (reference sequence). Unmatched junction bases numbered 4, after V lost 0 bases and J lost 0 bases. The CDR3 loop spans 15 amino acids. CDR3 sequence (DNA): TGCAGTGCTAGAGATTTGGGACAGATGAACACTGAAGCTTTCTTT. Its translation is CSARDLGQMNTEAFF.

This clonotype was seen repeatedly, ten times or more. Just one base apart from a much larger clone, this may be a read error. The V call is TRBV24-1, the J call TRBJ2-7; the D gene is possibly TRBD1 (6 bases). Germline V CDR1 and CDR2: KGHDR, SFDVKD. Between the trimmed V and J ends, which lost 4 bases and 4 bases, there was a span of 7 bases. The CDR3 totals 12 residues. CDR3 residues: CATSETGYEQYF. CDR3 sequence (DNA): TGTGCCACCAGTGAAACAGGGTACGAGCAGTACTTC.